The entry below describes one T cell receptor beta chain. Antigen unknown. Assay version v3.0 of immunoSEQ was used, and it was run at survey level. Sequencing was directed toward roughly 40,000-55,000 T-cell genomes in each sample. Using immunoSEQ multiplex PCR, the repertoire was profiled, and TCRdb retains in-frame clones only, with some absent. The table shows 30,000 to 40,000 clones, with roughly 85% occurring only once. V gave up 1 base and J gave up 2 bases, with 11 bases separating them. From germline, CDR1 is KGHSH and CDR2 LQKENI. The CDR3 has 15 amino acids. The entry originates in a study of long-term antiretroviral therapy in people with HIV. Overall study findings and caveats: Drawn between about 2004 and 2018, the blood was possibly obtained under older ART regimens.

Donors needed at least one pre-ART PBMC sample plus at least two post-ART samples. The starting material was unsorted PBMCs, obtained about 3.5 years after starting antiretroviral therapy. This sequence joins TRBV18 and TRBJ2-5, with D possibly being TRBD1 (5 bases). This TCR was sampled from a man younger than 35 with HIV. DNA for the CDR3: TGTGCCAGCTCACCACTATACAGGCCTCAAGAGACCCAGTACTTC. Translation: CASSPLYRPQETQYF.